Listed below are T cell receptor beta chains from one sample, sequenced in a study of T-cell reconstitution after alpha-beta-depleted transplantation in children. One entry per CDR3 protein results from TCRdb running MiXCR on the PCR reads. Found here are about 230,000 distinct CDR3 sequences, about a tenth of them singletons; the top ten hold over 25%. This sample comprised PBMCs, obtained before TCRalphabeta/CD19-depleted stem cell transplant. These receptors all stem from a child in the first two years of life with acute myeloid leukemia, due to receive a stem cell transplant. The CDR3 runs from the conserved cysteine through the conserved F or W. Fields, in order: D gene, CDR3 length, J gene, V gene, clone size, CDR3 protein, CDR3 DNA. A D gene is named only where the DNA matches it firmly. Expanded clones are given a class, and other clones once, few, many or no size at all.

D: TRBD1; length: 15; J: TRBJ1-1; V: TRBV5-1; size: many; CDR3: CASRKQTGDHQGAFF; DNA: TGCGCCAGCAGAAAACAGACAGGGGATCACCAGGGGGCTTTCTTT
D: TRBD1; length: 14; J: TRBJ2-2; V: TRBV7-3; size: many; CDR3: CASGRQGDTGELFF; DNA: TGTGCCAGCGGTAGACAGGGAGACACCGGGGAGCTGTTTTTT
D: NA; length: 14; J: TRBJ1-6; V: TRBV7-8; size: many; CDR3: CASSFTSYNSPLHF; DNA: TGTGCCAGCAGCTTCACCTCCTATAATTCACCCCTCCACTTT
D: TRBD1; length: 16; J: TRBJ2-1; V: TRBV6-5; size: many; CDR3: CASRGGDRGTYNEQFF; DNA: TGTGCCAGCAGAGGGGGAGACAGGGGTACCTACAATGAGCAGTTCTTC
D: NA; length: 13; J: TRBJ1-5; V: TRBV6-2/TRBV6-3; size: few; CDR3: CASSYSTDKPQHF; DNA: TGTGCCAGCAGTTACTCAACGGACAAACCCCAGCATTTT
D: TRBD2; length: 15; J: TRBJ2-1; V: TRBV19; size: many; CDR3: CASSIWAGEHSEQFF; DNA: TGTGCCAGTAGTATCTGGGCGGGAGAGCACAGTGAGCAGTTCTTC
D: TRBD1; length: 18; J: TRBJ1-1; V: TRBV7-8; size: NA; CDR3: CASSLESRGSLGGTEAFF; DNA: TGTGCCAGCAGCTTAGAGTCCAGGGGGTCCCTCGGGGGTACTGAAGCTTTCTTT
D: NA; length: 14; J: TRBJ2-7; V: TRBV5-1; size: many; CDR3: CASSLAGEGWEQYF; DNA: TGCGCCAGCAGCTTGGCCGGTGAAGGGTGGGAGCAGTACTTC
D: TRBD1; length: 15; J: TRBJ1-4; V: TRBV5-1; size: many; CDR3: CASSLEGDRGEQLFF; DNA: TGCGCCAGCAGCTTGGAGGGGGACAGGGGGGAACAACTGTTTTTT
D: TRBD2; length: 17; J: TRBJ2-5; V: TRBV24-1; size: many; CDR3: CATSALSGPGKQETQYF; DNA: TGTGCCACCAGTGCCCTTAGCGGGCCCGGGAAACAAGAGACCCAGTACTTC
D: NA; length: 15; J: TRBJ2-1; V: TRBV5-5; size: many; CDR3: CASSLEVLIYGEQFF; DNA: TGTGCCAGCAGCTTGGAGGTTTTGATATATGGTGAGCAGTTCTTC
D: NA; length: 14; J: TRBJ1-5; V: TRBV18; size: many; CDR3: CASSFGAFNQPQHF; DNA: TGTGCCAGCTCCTTCGGGGCCTTCAATCAGCCCCAGCATTTT
D: NA; length: 17; J: TRBJ1-3; V: TRBV30; size: NA; CDR3: CAWSEGGQRYSGNTIYF; DNA: TGTGCCTGGAGTGAAGGAGGACAGAGATATTCTGGAAACACCATATATTTT
D: NA; length: 14; J: TRBJ2-5; V: TRBV6-5; size: many; CDR3: CASSYNYRQETQYF; DNA: TGTGCCAGCAGTTACAACTATCGCCAAGAGACCCAGTACTTC
D: TRBD2; length: 16; J: TRBJ2-1; V: TRBV4-1; size: many; CDR3: CASSQGPSGGYNEQFF; DNA: TGCGCCAGCAGCCAAGGTCCTAGCGGGGGGTACAATGAGCAGTTCTTC
D: TRBD1; length: 15; J: TRBJ1-6; V: TRBV12-3/TRBV12-4; size: many; CDR3: CASRVEGQLNSPLHF; DNA: TGTGCCAGCAGGGTTGAGGGACAGCTTAATTCACCCCTCCACTTT
D: NA; length: 13; J: TRBJ2-5; V: TRBV5-1; size: many; CDR3: CASSLDVFETQYF; DNA: TGCGCCAGCAGCTTGGACGTATTTGAGACCCAGTACTTC
D: TRBD1; length: 14; J: TRBJ1-2; V: TRBV3-1; size: NA; CDR3: CASSQGTGGYGYTF; DNA: TGTGCCAGCAGCCAAGGGACAGGGGGCTATGGCTACACCTTC
D: NA; length: 12; J: TRBJ1-5; V: TRBV28; size: many; CDR3: CASSFLHQPQHF; DNA: TGTGCCAGCAGCTTCCTCCATCAGCCCCAGCATTTT
D: TRBD2; length: 14; J: TRBJ2-1; V: TRBV19; size: many; CDR3: CASSSGRARNEQFF; DNA: TGTGCCAGTTCTAGCGGGAGGGCGCGCAATGAGCAGTTCTTC
D: TRBD1; length: 14; J: TRBJ2-7; V: TRBV12-3/TRBV12-4; size: many; CDR3: CASRPDRGLFEQYF; DNA: TGTGCCAGCAGACCGGACAGGGGACTTTTTGAGCAGTACTTC
D: TRBD1; length: 16; J: TRBJ2-2; V: TRBV5-6; size: many; CDR3: CASSPRTGAVTGELFF; DNA: TGTGCCAGCAGCCCTCGGACAGGGGCGGTCACCGGGGAGCTGTTTTTT
D: NA; length: 12; J: TRBJ1-2; V: TRBV28; size: many; CDR3: CASTDSQYGYTF; DNA: TGTGCCAGCACCGACAGCCAGTATGGCTACACCTTC
D: TRBD2; length: 20; J: TRBJ2-3; V: TRBV20-1; size: many; CDR3: CSASSPSSPQISLGGRMQYF; DNA: TGCAGTGCTTCATCCCCCTCCTCGCCCCAAATAAGTCTGGGCGGGAGAATGCAGTATTTT
D: NA; length: 13; J: TRBJ2-1; V: TRBV27; size: many; CDR3: CASSSAGYNEQFF; DNA: TGTGCCAGCAGTTCGGCAGGCTACAATGAGCAGTTCTTC
D: NA; length: 13; J: TRBJ2-4; V: TRBV20-1; size: many; CDR3: CSAATLAKNIQYF; DNA: TGCAGTGCTGCGACGTTAGCCAAAAACATTCAGTACTTC
D: NA; length: 15; J: TRBJ2-2; V: TRBV7-9; size: many; CDR3: CASSLNQGKSGELFF; DNA: TGTGCCAGCAGCTTAAACCAGGGAAAATCCGGGGAGCTGTTTTTT
D: TRBD1; length: 17; J: TRBJ2-7; V: TRBV7-2; size: many; CDR3: CASSPGSGQGALGSQYF; DNA: TGTGCCAGCAGCCCCGGATCTGGACAGGGGGCTTTGGGTTCGCAGTACTTC
D: NA; length: 12; J: TRBJ1-2; V: TRBV28; size: many; CDR3: CASSRSDYGYTF; DNA: TGTGCCAGCAGCCGGAGTGACTATGGCTACACCTTC
D: TRBD2; length: 17; J: TRBJ2-3; V: TRBV3-1; size: NA; CDR3: CPIRQASGLAGTDTQYF; DNA: TGCCCCATCCGCCAAGCCTCCGGACTAGCGGGCACAGATACGCAGTATTTT
D: NA; length: 14; J: TRBJ1-4; V: TRBV12-3/TRBV12-4; size: many; CDR3: CASSAGTFNEKLFF; DNA: TGTGCCAGCAGTGCAGGGACTTTTAATGAAAAACTGTTTTTT
D: NA; length: 13; J: TRBJ1-1; V: TRBV7-2; size: many; CDR3: CASRATRGDGAFF; DNA: TGTGCCAGCAGAGCGACCAGGGGCGATGGAGCTTTCTTT